This TCR delta chain came from a study of Vδ1+ human thymocytes. Findings of the study overall: Thymic TRG and TRD repertoires appeared highly polyclonal.

Thymocytes were sorted as CD3+ TCRVdelta1+ TCRVdelta2- after alphabeta T cell depletion. This CDR3 has 18 amino acids. Germline lookup yields CDR1 TSWWSYY and CDR2 QGS. V was shortened by 2 bases and J by 0 bases, with 19 bases between the two germline ends. This clone came up a few times. Its antigen is currently unknown. RNA was extracted from the cells and then reverse transcribed. Multiplex PCR used pooled V-gene forward primers and a constant-region reverse primer to amplify CDR3s. TCRdb re-called the multiplex PCR reads via CATT. The sample gives about 55,000 delta-chain clones, around 15% of which show up once; 0.5% is in the top ten.

Sequenced sample: Vdelta1+ gamma-delta thymocytes from the thymus. Subset: FACS-sorted CD3+ TCRalphabeta- TCRVdelta1+ TCRVdelta2- thymocytes. The V gene is TRDV1, the J gene TRDJ1, with TRDD3 as a possible D gene (6 bases). This receptor was taken from a boy younger than two who had congenital heart surgery. CDR3 nucleotide sequence: TGTGCTCTTGGGGAAGACCTCTTTGGGGGCCCGAACACCGATAAACTCATCTTT. The encoded protein is CALGEDLFGGPNTDKLIF.